This is a list of T cell receptor beta chains from one sample in a study of blood T cell repertoires in COVID-19. Sequencing was performed with immunoSEQ multiplex PCR; in TCRdb, only in-frame clones are kept and a portion is missing. This table has tens of thousands of clones, roughly 89% appearing once. Sequencing was done on a sample of peripheral blood. The source is a man in his 60s with active COVID-19. The CDR3 runs from the conserved cysteine through the conserved F or W. The D gene is left open where the match is weak. Size values are once, few and many counts, or a class for expanded clones, and some rows have none.

-,TRBJ1-2,-,TRBV12-3/TRBV12-4,TGTGCCAGCAGTTTAAATGCGGGCTATGGCTACACCTTC,CASSLNAGYGYTF
-,TRBJ1-5,-,TRBV11-2,TGTGCCAGCAGCTTAGCCCCCAGGGGAAGCAATCAGCCCCAGCATTTT,CASSLAPRGSNQPQHF
few,TRBJ1-5,-,TRBV30,TGTGCCTGGGCCCCAGACCGGGATCAGCCCCAGCATTTT,CAWAPDRDQPQHF
-,TRBJ2-5,TRBD2,TRBV5-4,TGTGCCAGCAGCTCCCCGGGTAGCGGGATAGGGGAGACCCAGTACTTC,CASSSPGSGIGETQYF
-,TRBJ1-1,TRBD1,TRBV28,TGTGCCAGCAGTTTCCATAGAGGACAGGGGGCCGCTGAAGCTTTCTTT,CASSFHRGQGAAEAFF
few,TRBJ2-2,TRBD2,TRBV20-1,TGCAGTGCTAGTCTGCTAGCGGGCCACACCGGGGAGCTGTTTTTT,CSASLLAGHTGELFF
-,TRBJ2-7,-,TRBV19,TGTGCCAGTGCCATTCGGGACAACTCCTACGAGCAGTACTTC,CASAIRDNSYEQYF
-,TRBJ2-3,-,TRBV2,TGTGCCAGCAGAGTACAGGGTGTAATCACAGATACGCAGTATTTT,CASRVQGVITDTQYF
-,TRBJ1-4,TRBD1,TRBV4-3,TGCGCCAGCAGCCCCGACAGGGGTAATGAAAAACTGTTTTTT,CASSPDRGNEKLFF
-,TRBJ2-3,-,TRBV12-3/TRBV12-4,TGTGCCAGCAGCCCTTTAGATACGCAGTATTTT,CASSPLDTQYF
-,TRBJ2-1,TRBD2,TRBV28,TGTGCCAGCAGTTTATCGGGACTAGCGGGGCGGAGGAATGAGCAGTTCTTC,CASSLSGLAGRRNEQFF
-,TRBJ2-7,TRBD2,TRBV7-2,TGTGCCAGCAGCTTAGCGGGACTAGAGCGGGGGGGCCCGGAGCAGTACTTC,CASSLAGLERGGPEQYF
-,TRBJ1-2,TRBD1,TRBV2,TGTGCCAGCAGTGGACAGGGAAACTATGGCTACACCTTC,CASSGQGNYGYTF
-,TRBJ2-3,-,TRBV7-3,TGTGCCAGCAGCCGACGGGAGACTGATACGCAGTATTTT,CASSRRETDTQYF
-,TRBJ1-1,TRBD1,TRBV7-9,TGTGCCAGCAGCTCGGGACAGGGAGGGAACACTGAAGCTTTCTTT,CASSSGQGGNTEAFF
-,TRBJ1-3,-,TRBV6-5,TGTGCCAGCAGTCCACAGGGTAACACCATATATTTT,CASSPQGNTIYF
-,TRBJ2-1,TRBD2,TRBV27,TGTGCCAGCAGTTGGGCGGGAGTCCCCAATGAGCAGTTCTTC,CASSWAGVPNEQFF
-,TRBJ2-2,TRBD2,TRBV14,TGTGCCAGCAGCCAGGGACTAGCGGGCGGGGAGCTGTTTTTT,CASSQGLAGGELFF
-,TRBJ1-2,-,TRBV28,TGTGCCAGCAACAGGCTGGCTAACTATGGCTACACCTTC,CASNRLANYGYTF
-,TRBJ2-3,-,TRBV7-2,TGTGCCAGCAGCTTAGCGCAGTCAAGCACAGATACGCAGTATTTT,CASSLAQSSTDTQYF
once,TRBJ2-2,-,TRBV28,TGTGCCAGCAACACCCCCACCGGGGAGCTGTTTTTT,CASNTPTGELFF
-,TRBJ2-1,TRBD2,TRBV6-5,TGTGCCAGCACCCCTAGCGGGAGAACCTACAATGAGCAGTTCTTC,CASTPSGRTYNEQFF
few,TRBJ2-7,-,TRBV7-2,TGTGCCAGCAGCGCAGGGTTTCAATACGAGCAGTACTTC,CASSAGFQYEQYF
-,TRBJ1-4,TRBD1,TRBV12-3/TRBV12-4,TGTGCCAGCAGGGGACAGGGGCCTGAAAAACTGTTTTTT,CASRGQGPEKLFF
-,TRBJ2-5,-,TRBV11-2,TGTGCCAGCAGCCCCCCGGACTCAGCGATTTTGTACCAAGAGACCCAGTACTTC,CASSPPDSAILYQETQYF
-,TRBJ2-1,TRBD1,TRBV11-2,TGTGCCAGCAGCTTATTGCGGACAGGGGTCGTCTACAATGAGCAGTTCTTC,CASSLLRTGVVYNEQFF
few,TRBJ2-7,TRBD2,TRBV11-1,TGTGCCAGCAGCAAAAGCGGGAGGTGGGACGAGCAGTACTTC,CASSKSGRWDEQYF
-,TRBJ2-1,-,TRBV4-2,TGTGCCAGCAGCCCCCGTGGGGGGGCGGGCAATGAGCAGTTCTTC,CASSPRGGAGNEQFF
-,TRBJ2-3,-,TRBV6-5,TGTGCCAGCAGTCCCAAGGGGCCAGATACGCAGTATTTT,CASSPKGPDTQYF
-,TRBJ1-2,-,TRBV4-1,TGCGCCAGCAGCCAAGATGGGAGTTGGGGCTACACCTTC,CASSQDGSWGYTF
-,TRBJ1-2,-,TRBV20-1,TGCAGTGCTCCAGATAACTATGGCTACACCTTC,CSAPDNYGYTF
-,TRBJ2-1,-,TRBV7-3,TGTGCCAGCAGCCCCGGGATTAGCGGTTACAATGAGCAGTTCTTC,CASSPGISGYNEQFF
-,TRBJ2-7,-,TRBV6-1,TGTGCCAGCAGTGAAAGCGTAGAGCAAGAGCAGTACTTC,CASSESVEQEQYF
-,TRBJ2-1,TRBD2,TRBV29-1,TGCAGCGCCCCAGCGGGAGTTAGCAATGAGCAGTTCTTC,CSAPAGVSNEQFF
-,TRBJ1-6,-,TRBV28,TGTGCCAGCAGTTTAGGACAGCCTAGGTCACCCCTCCACTTT,CASSLGQPRSPLHF
-,TRBJ2-7,TRBD2,TRBV4-3,TGCGCCAGCAGCCAAACTGGCGGGAGCGGGTACGAGCAGTACTTC,CASSQTGGSGYEQYF
-,TRBJ1-3,-,TRBV28,TGTGCCAGCAGTTTAGTGGGAGGGGCTGGAAACACCATATATTTT,CASSLVGGAGNTIYF
-,TRBJ1-2,-,TRBV12-3/TRBV12-4,TGTGCCAGCAGACTAAATGTCGGCTATGGCTACACCTTC,CASRLNVGYGYTF
-,TRBJ1-3,-,TRBV6-2/TRBV6-3,TGTGCCAGCCGTTGGGGCTACTCTGGAAACACCATATATTTT,CASRWGYSGNTIYF